This TCR beta chain was observed in a study of T cell responses to AZD1222 COVID-19 vaccine. Turning to the study itself: Second doses were pooled across both intervals (about 4 or about 12 weeks).

The study, taken as a whole, reports: Breadth and depth of Spike-specific TCRs rose after two AZD1222 doses.

CDR3 length equals 14 residues. Germline CDR1 and CDR2: LGHDT and YNNKEL (reference sequence). Between the trimmed V and J ends, which lost 1 base and 5 bases, there was a span of 10 bases. Assay: immunoSEQ multiplex PCR; the TCRdb copy retains only in-frame clones and omits some. The repertoire consists of over 130,000 clones, with 89% occurring once and the leading ten covering 4.7%. To note about this clone: Its antigen is undetermined.

J is TRBJ2-3 and V is TRBV3-1 (or the pseudogene TRBV3-2), with a weak D call TRBD2 (6 bases). The sample consisted of peripheral blood, taken on day 0 of AZD1222 vaccination. The sequence was collected from an adult in good health. The CDR3 sequence: CASSQVAAQDTQYF. The CDR3 nucleotides are TGTGCCAGCAGCCAAGTAGCGGCTCAAGATACGCAGTATTTT.